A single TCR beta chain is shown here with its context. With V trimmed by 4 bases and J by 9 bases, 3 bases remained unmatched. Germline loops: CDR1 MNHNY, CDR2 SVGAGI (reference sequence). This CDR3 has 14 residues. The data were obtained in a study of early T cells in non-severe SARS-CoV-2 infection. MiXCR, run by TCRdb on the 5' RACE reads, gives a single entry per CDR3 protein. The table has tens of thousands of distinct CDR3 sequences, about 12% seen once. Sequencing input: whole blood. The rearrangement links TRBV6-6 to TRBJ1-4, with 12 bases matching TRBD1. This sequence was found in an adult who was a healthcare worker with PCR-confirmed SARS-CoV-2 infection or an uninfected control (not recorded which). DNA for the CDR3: TGTGCCAGCAGTTGGGACAGGGGGCGTAAAAAACTGTTTTTT. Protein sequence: CASSWDRGRKKLFF.